This T cell receptor beta chain was sequenced for a study of blood T cell repertoires in COVID-19. Study-level background: Sample material is recorded as cDNA or gDNA derived from T cells, B-cell-depleted T cells, or PBMCs.

There are 14 residues in the CDR3. Trimming removed 0 bases from V and 2 bases from J, with 9 bases in between. Germline V gives CDR1 SGHRS, CDR2 YFSETQ. Produced via immunoSEQ multiplex PCR; TCRdb's table is partial and in-frame only. The sample lists 310,000 or so clones, 89% occurring once. The TCR originated in a woman aged 40 to 50 who had recovered from COVID-19. Sample: PBMCs or T cells enriched from blood (not recorded which). This sequence joins TRBV5-1 and TRBJ2-7; the D is unclear. The CDR3 spells CASSLDVGPYEQYF. The CDR3 region has the DNA TGCGCCAGCAGCTTGGATGTGGGCCCCTACGAGCAGTACTTC. The entire variable domain, with the rest obtained from reference TRBV5-1 and TRBJ2-7, is as follows: KAGVTQTPRYLIKTRGQQVTLSCSPISGHRSVSWYQQTPGQGLQFLFEYFSETQRNKGNFPGRFSGRQFSNSRSEMNVSTLELGDSALYLCASSLDVGPYEQYFGPGTRLTVT.